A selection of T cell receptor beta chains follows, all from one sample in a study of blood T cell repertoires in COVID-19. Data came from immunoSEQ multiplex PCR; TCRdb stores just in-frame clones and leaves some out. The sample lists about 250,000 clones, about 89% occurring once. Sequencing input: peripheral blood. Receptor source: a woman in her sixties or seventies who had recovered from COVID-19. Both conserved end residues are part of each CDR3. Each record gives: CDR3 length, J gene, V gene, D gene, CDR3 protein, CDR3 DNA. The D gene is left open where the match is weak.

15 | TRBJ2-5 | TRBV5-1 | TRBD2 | CASSFSGGDQETQYF | TGCGCCAGCAGCTTTAGCGGGGGGGACCAAGAGACCCAGTACTTC
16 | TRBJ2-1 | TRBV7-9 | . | CASSPQRFPSYNEQFF | TGTGCCAGCAGCCCGCAGCGTTTCCCCTCCTACAATGAGCAGTTCTTC
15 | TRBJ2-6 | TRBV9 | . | CASSVVAAGANVLTF | TGTGCCAGCAGCGTCGTAGCGGCTGGGGCCAACGTCCTGACTTTC
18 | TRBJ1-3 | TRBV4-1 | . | CASSQDGTLKSSGNTIYF | TGCGCCAGCAGCCAAGACGGGACTCTCAAGTCGTCTGGGAACACCATATATTTT
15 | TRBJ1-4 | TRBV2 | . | CASSSARAGREKLFF | TGTGCCAGCAGCTCGGCGAGGGCTGGGCGGGAAAAACTGTTTTTT
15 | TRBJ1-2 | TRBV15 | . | CATSRPGAGHDGYTF | TGTGCCACCAGCAGACCTGGTGCGGGGCATGATGGCTACACCTTC
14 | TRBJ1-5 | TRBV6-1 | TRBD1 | CASNDRVINQPQHF | TGTGCCAGCAACGACAGGGTGATCAATCAGCCCCAGCATTTT
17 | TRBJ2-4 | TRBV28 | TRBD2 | CASSPVGGRLAKNIQYF | TGTGCCAGCAGTCCCGTCGGCGGGAGGTTAGCCAAAAACATTCAGTACTTC
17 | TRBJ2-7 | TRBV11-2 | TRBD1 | CASSLDQPGTASHEQYF | TGTGCCAGCAGCTTAGACCAACCGGGGACAGCATCCCACGAGCAGTACTTC
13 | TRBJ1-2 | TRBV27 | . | CASSRPGAYGYTF | TGTGCCAGCAGTCGACCAGGGGCCTATGGCTACACCTTC
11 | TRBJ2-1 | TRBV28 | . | CASSLRAEQFF | TGTGCCAGCAGTTTGAGGGCGGAGCAGTTCTTC